The 3 T cell receptor beta chains reported below all come from one sample, sequenced in a study of PD-1 blockade in classical Hodgkin lymphoma. Each patient's relapse followed autologous stem cell transplantation, and brentuximab vedotin exposure varied. The assay was immunoSEQ multiplex PCR, and TCRdb's table has in-frame clones only and misses some. The sample carries 29,000 or so clones, under 75% recorded once. Specimen: peripheral blood mononuclear cells (PBMCs), collected before the second cycle of nivolumab. These receptors were taken from a human donor with classical Hodgkin lymphoma.

This chain connects TRBV6-1 to TRBJ1-2; TRBD1 matches 7 bases. V lost 4 bases to trimming and J lost 7 bases; unmatched junction nucleotides: 6. Germline V gene sequence: CDR1 MNHNS, CDR2 SASEGT. CDR3 length: 13 amino acids. This CDR3 is CASSADRSRGYTF. The CDR3 DNA reads TGTGCCAGCAGTGCGGACAGGTCTCGTGGCTACACCTTC.

This clone was recorded only once. This chain links TRBV19 with TRBJ1-5, with 12 nucleotides matching TRBD1. The CDR3 has 15 amino acids. V shed 3 bases, J shed 6 bases, and the junction held 3 bases outside the gene matches. Germline lookup yields CDR1 LNHDA and CDR2 SQIVND (reference sequence). The CDR3 is CASSILGQGAQPQHF. The CDR3 region has the DNA TGTGCCAGTAGTATTCTGGGACAGGGGGCTCAGCCCCAGCATTTT.

The chain uses TRBV10-1 and TRBJ2-7; D possibly corresponds to TRBD1 (6 bases). This CDR3 has 17 amino acids. From germline, CDR1 is WNHNN and CDR2 SYGVQD (reference sequence). Trimming shortened V by 0 bases and J by 2 bases, and 17 bases separated the two germline ends. This CDR3 reads CASSESYTGQLTYEQYF. The CDR3 DNA reads as TGCGCCAGCAGTGAGTCGTATACAGGGCAATTAACCTACGAGCAGTACTTC.